Following are 20 T cell receptor beta chains from one sample sequenced in a study of beta chain features in type 1 diabetes. Isolated RNA was reverse transcribed in full, so expressed TCRB transcripts were sequenced. Method: immunoSEQ multiplex PCR; TCRdb's copy keeps in-frame clones and lacks some. This sample carries fewer than 450,000 clones, about 13% of them seen once, and the ten largest clones take roughly 0.015%. These receptors have no known antigen. Findings and limits, study-wide: Significant though moderate, a shortening of TCRB CDR3s appeared in all four CD4+ subsets of Type 1 diabetes patients.

Sample: naive CD4+ T cells from blood. These receptors were obtained from a woman younger than 35 with type 1 diabetes.

This clone has more than one count but fewer than ten. This chain joins TRBV7-9 and TRBJ2-7; 15 bases are shared with TRBD2. The germline gives CDR1 SEHNR, CDR2 FQNEAQ (reference sequence). J gave up 3 bases and V 4 bases, and 4 bases lay outside the gene matches. The CDR3 totals 16 residues. The CDR3 region is CASSSPGLAGGYEQYF. The DNA for the CDR3 is TGTGCCAGCAGCTCCCCGGGACTAGCGGGAGGCTACGAGCAGTACTTC. The variable domain in full, with the rest retrieved from reference TRBV7-9 and TRBJ2-7, is DTGVSQNPRHKITKRGQNVTFRCDPISEHNRLYWYRQTLGQGPEFLTYFQNEAQLEKSRLLSDRFSAERPKGSFSTLEIQRTEQGDSAMYLCASSSPGLAGGYEQYFGPGTRLTVT.

This chain links TRBV5-4 with TRBJ1-2; D perhaps matches TRBD1 (5 bases). CDR1 is SGHNT, CDR2 YYREEE, per germline (reference sequence). The CDR3 loop spans 12 amino acids. V lost 4 bases and J lost 4, with 8 bases in between. This chain's CDR3 is CASSVDSYGYTF. The CDR3 DNA reads as TGTGCCAGCAGCGTCGACAGCTATGGCTACACCTTC. The full variable domain, in which reference TRBV5-4 and TRBJ1-2 provide the parts outside the CDR3, is ETGVTQSPTHLIKTRGQQVTLRCSSQSGHNTVSWYQQALGQGPQFIFQYYREEENGRGNFPPRFSGLQFPNYSSELNVNALELDDSALYLCASSVDSYGYTFGSGTRLTVV.

The rearrangement links TRBV6-1 to TRBJ2-5; possible D gene TRBD2, 5 bases. This CDR3 is 14 amino acids long. Germline CDR1 and CDR2: MNHNS and SASEGT. Trimming stripped 0 bases from V and 5 bases from J, with 10 bases between. The CDR3 DNA follows: TGTGCCAGCAGTGAAGCAGGGTCGGGGGAGACCCAGTACTTC. Translated, it gives CASSEAGSGETQYF.

This clone was seen a handful of times. V gene TRBV28 combines with J gene TRBJ1-1; 9 bases agree with TRBD1. The CDR3 sequence is 14 residues long. The junction had 3 bases not matched to a gene; V was cut back by 2 bases and J by 5 bases. Germline V gives CDR1 MDHEN, CDR2 SYDVKM. CDR3 sequence (DNA): TGTGCCAGCAGTTTACTGACAGGGGGAACTGAAGCTTTCTTT. Encoded protein: CASSLLTGGTEAFF.

The sample holds a few counts of this clone. The chain recombines TRBV6-6 with TRBJ2-1, with 7 bases fitting TRBD2. CDR1 MNHNY and CDR2 SVGAGI come from the germline V gene (reference sequence). V lost 4 bases, J lost 6 bases, and 12 bases stayed unmatched. The CDR3 is made up of 16 amino acids. The CDR3 nucleotides are TGTGCCAGCAGTTTTCTCAGCGGGAATGACCCCAATGAGCAGTTCTTC. Its translation is CASSFLSGNDPNEQFF.

This clone has just a few counts. The chain combines TRBV6-5 with TRBJ1-2; TRBD1 agrees at 12 bases. The V segment lost 2 bases and the J segment 3 bases; nucleotides outside the gene matches: 4. The CDR3 is 16 residues long. From germline, CDR1 is MNHEY and CDR2 SVGAGI. CDR3 sequence (DNA): TGTGCCAGCAGTTACATGGGACAGGGGGCTCACTATGGCTACACCTTC. Amino acid sequence: CASSYMGQGAHYGYTF.

The sample holds a few counts of this clone. The chain is built from TRBV30 and TRBJ2-3; 8 nucleotides agree with TRBD2. The CDR3 extends over 14 amino acids. The trim removed 3 bases at V and 2 bases at J, leaving 4 bases unmatched. Germline V gives CDR1 GTSNPN, CDR2 SVGIG (reference sequence). Here the CDR3 reads CAWRLAGTTDTQYF. The CDR3 nucleotides are TGTGCCTGGAGGTTAGCGGGAACCACAGATACGCAGTATTTT.

This clone was seen a few times. This chain connects TRBV28 to TRBJ1-5; no clear D gene. This CDR3 has 15 amino acids. The V and J ends lost 2 bases and 4 bases respectively, with 12 bases between them. Germline-derived CDR1 and CDR2 are MDHEN and SYDVKM. The chain's CDR3 is CASSLLGRVNQPQHF. In nucleotides, the CDR3 is TGTGCCAGCAGTTTACTAGGGCGGGTGAATCAGCCCCAGCATTTT. The variable domain in full, completed from reference TRBV28 and TRBJ1-5, reads DVKVTQSSRYLVKRTGEKVFLECVQDMDHENMFWYRQDPGLGLRLIYFSYDVKMKEKGDIPEGYSVSREKKERFSLILESASTNQTSMYLCASSLLGRVNQPQHFGDGTRLSIL.

The J gene is TRBJ2-1, the V gene TRBV18, with TRBD1 matching over 8 bases. V was pared by 3 bases and J by 6 bases, with 7 bases of the junction left unmatched. CDR3 size: 15 residues. Germline CDR1 reads KGHSH; CDR2 reads LQKENI. The CDR3 DNA sequence: TGTGCCAGCTCACCGCTCCAGGGGGCTGGCAATGAGCAGTTCTTC. Translating it yields CASSPLQGAGNEQFF.

This chain connects TRBV4-1 to TRBJ1-1, with a possible D match to TRBD1 (6 bases). This CDR3 contains 16 residues. Germline CDR1 is MGHRA and CDR2 is YSYEKL. The V end lost 4 bases, the J end lost 2 bases, and 17 bases lay between the germline ends. Written as DNA, the CDR3 is TGCGCCAGCAGCCCCCCAAAGAGGACAGCTAACACTGAAGCTTTCTTT. It translates to CASSPPKRTANTEAFF.

The V gene is TRBV7-9, the J gene TRBJ1-1; maybe TRBD1 (6 bases). CDR3 length: 13 amino acids. Per germline, CDR1 SEHNR and CDR2 FQNEAQ (reference sequence). The V end lost 5 bases, the J end lost 9 bases, and 16 bases lay between the germline ends. The CDR3 region is CASSHREISKAFF. The CDR3 DNA reads as TGTGCCAGCAGCCACAGGGAGATTAGCAAAGCTTTCTTT.

This clone was counted a few times. DNA for the CDR3: TGTGCCAGTAGTACCCGGAATAGCGGGCGGCCGACCTACGAGCAGTACTTC. Translation gives CASSTRNSGRPTYEQYF. The J gene is TRBJ2-7, the V gene TRBV19, with 7 nucleotides matching TRBD2. CDR1 and CDR2 (germline): LNHDA, SQIVND (reference sequence). Unmatched junction bases numbered 14, after V lost 4 bases and J lost 2 bases. The CDR3 loop spans 17 amino acids.

This clone has just a few counts. The gene calls are TRBV28 and TRBJ2-7, with 8 positions matching TRBD1. Germline V gives CDR1 MDHEN, CDR2 SYDVKM. The V segment lost 2 bases and the J segment 3 bases; nucleotides outside the gene matches: 15. The CDR3 runs to 18 residues. CDR3 amino acids: CASSLPPGQGLTDYEQYF. CDR3 bases: TGTGCCAGCAGTTTACCCCCCGGACAGGGACTCACAGACTACGAGCAGTACTTC.

J is TRBJ2-5 and V is TRBV27, with 8 nucleotides matching TRBD2. The CDR3 consists of 16 residues. Germline V gene data show CDR1 as MNHEY and CDR2 as SMNVEV (reference sequence). Trimming cost V 0 bases and J 5 bases; bases outside gene matches: 8. As DNA, the CDR3 is TGTGCCAGCAGTTTATCCCGAGCGGGAGATCGGGAGACCCAGTACTTC. Encoded protein: CASSLSRAGDRETQYF.

In DNA, the CDR3 is TGTGCCAGCAGCGCAAGCGGGAGCCCCTACGAGCAGTACGTC. Its translation: CASSASGSPYEQYV. The V and J genes are TRBV7-2 and TRBJ2-7; 8 bases agree with TRBD2. CDR1 is SGHTA, CDR2 FQGNSA, per germline. The V gene end was trimmed by 5 bases and the J gene end by 2 bases; junction bases not matched to a gene: 5. CDR3 length: 14 amino acids.

The chain combines TRBV28 with TRBJ2-1, with D possibly being TRBD2 (5 bases). This CDR3 comprises 16 residues. The germline V gene encodes CDR1 MDHEN and CDR2 SYDVKM. Written as DNA, the CDR3 is TGTGCGAGCCCCCCTCGGACTTCCCAATACTACAATGAGCAGTTCTTC. Translated, it gives CASPPRTSQYYNEQFF.

The genes are TRBV5-4 and TRBJ2-5; possible D gene TRBD2, 5 bases. Trimming cost V 1 base and J 3 bases, with 16 bases left between them. Germline lookup yields CDR1 SGHNT and CDR2 YYREEE (reference sequence). This CDR3 has 16 residues. The CDR3 DNA follows: TGTGCCAGCAGCTTGAGTGGCTTGAGAGCGGAAGAGACCCAGTACTTC. As protein: CASSLSGLRAEETQYF.

This chain links TRBV20-1 with TRBJ2-1; no definite D call. There are 11 residues in the CDR3. Germline V gives CDR1 DFQATT, CDR2 SNEGSKA (reference sequence). Trimming stripped 5 bases from V and 11 bases from J, with 13 bases between. For the CDR3, the DNA is TGCAGTGCTCCCTCGGTTGAAAAGCAGTTCTTC. It encodes CSAPSVEKQFF.

This clone has more than one count but fewer than ten. The chain has TRBV12-5 and TRBJ1-5; maybe TRBD1 (5 bases). Looked up from germline, CDR1 is LGHNT and CDR2 is FRNRAP. V was shortened by 0 bases and J by 7 bases, with 10 bases between the two germline ends. This CDR3 is built from 14 residues. CDR3 sequence (DNA): TGTGCTAGTGGTTTGGTATCAGGGTACCAGCCCCAGCATTTT. It specifies CASGLVSGYQPQHF. The full variable domain, with the rest looked up from reference TRBV12-5 and TRBJ1-5, is DARVTQTPRHKVTEMGQEVTMRCQPILGHNTVFWYRQTMMQGLELLAYFRNRAPLDDSGMPKDRFSAEMPDATLATLKIQPSEPRDSAVYFCASGLVSGYQPQHFGDGTRLSIL.

This clone was counted between two and nine times. The chain carries TRBV11-2 and TRBJ2-7, with TRBD2 matching 7 bases. The CDR3 has 14 residues. Trimming cost V 3 bases and J 3 bases; bases outside gene matches: 5. Germline CDR1 is SGHAT and CDR2 is FQNNGV. The CDR3 loop is CASSLRRGVYEQYF. The CDR3 DNA follows: TGTGCCAGCAGCTTGCGACGGGGGGTCTACGAGCAGTACTTC.